This T cell receptor beta chain was found in a study of OX40 agonist ivuxolimab in advanced cancers. Study summary: Intravenous ivuxolimab at 0.01 to 10 mg/kg was given to patients every 2 weeks. Two cutaneous melanoma patients and one hepatocellular carcinoma patient, three in all, had partial responses.

CDR1 and CDR2 (germline): SGHRS, YFSETQ. This CDR3 is built from 11 residues. TCRdb's copy holds only in-frame clones and misses some; the assay was immunoSEQ multiplex PCR. The sample lists some 74,000 clones, almost 85% occurring once. Study conclusions and caveats: With doses of 0.1 to 3.0 mg/kg, CD4+ and CD8+ blood T cells had undergone clonal expansion by week 6.

This clone was observed a handful of times. No antigen is known for it. Relative to the germline gene, one junction end is altered; a read error may explain this. This receptor was identified in an adult with an advanced solid tumor such as melanoma, head and neck, liver or kidney cancer. The material was CD4+ or CD8+ T cells sorted from blood, obtained in a trial of the OX40 agonist ivuxolimab. The rearrangement uses TRBV5-1 and TRBJ2-7; tentatively, D is TRBD1 (6 bases). The CDR3 nucleotides are TGCGCCAGCAGCTTGGCTCGGGGACACCCCTTC. This translates into CASSLARGHPF.